Sequencing of this TCR beta chain was carried out in a study of blood T cell repertoires in COVID-19 (dated by TCRdb to 2020 to 2021). Concerning the study at large: Samples from collaborators originated in the United States, Italy and Spain and spanned both the acute and convalescent phases of COVID-19. The prospective study material was composed of cDNA or gDNA derived from T cells, B-cell-depleted T cells, or PBMCs. Deeply sampled blood TCRbeta repertoires from subjects exposed to, actively infected with, or recovered from COVID-19 were included in the dataset. The repertoires were released in a freely available public database intended as a resource for research on the immune response to SARS-CoV-2. Samples were obtained from the ongoing ImmuneRACE study (first 160 participants) and from some 1,200 subjects provided by 6 global collaborators. Sample metadata almost always included a de-identified subject ID, COVID-19 status, age in years and sex. HLA class I and class II types, where available, came from metadata supplied by the sample provider rather than from assay-based typing.

The investigation overall reported the following: The amount of clinical and demographic metadata varied by source and participant and was provided uncurated.

The immunoSEQ Assay, a bias-controlled multiplex PCR, was used to amplify TCRbeta CDR3 regions from genomic DNA. The paper's processing steps were these. The number of nucleated cells in each sample was estimated by amplification of reference gene primers within the assay. To quantify the absolute abundance of each unique TCRbeta CDR3 rearrangement, sequence reads were collapsed and filtered. For each sample, productive Simpson clonality was calculated as the square root of Simpson's diversity index over productive rearrangements. TCRdb took over this immuneACCESS table, retaining in-frame rearrangements with V and J assigned. Such tables are incomplete; in checked studies, under half of the missing clones stem from an unresolved V gene, and the remainder is unexplained. The V and J calls and clone size are taken from that table; D and trimming were inferred from the DNA. This sample holds about 190,000 clones; approximately 91% were observed only once. The ten largest clones add up to around 7% of the sample.

On this clone: The antigen it recognizes is unknown. No much larger clonotype is one base removed from it; base qualities were not supplied.

Each collaborating institution followed its own protocols to collect whole blood in K2EDTA tubes. For TCRbeta analysis, collaborators shipped samples in one of three forms: frozen whole blood, isolated PBMCs, or DNA extracted from either of those sample types. The sequence was collected from a man in his forties or fifties with acute or convalescent COVID-19. The material sequenced was peripheral blood.

The CDR3 is CASDRVSGETQYF. The nucleotide sequence reads as follows: TGTGCCAGCGACAGGGTTAGCGGAGAGACCCAGTACTTC. Recombination linked TRBV7-8 to TRBJ2-5; the D gene is possibly TRBD1, with 7 bases matching. From a lookup of the germline V gene, CDR1 and CDR2 are SGHVS and FQNEAQ. The CDR3 spans 13 residues, from the cysteine through the phenylalanine. Only the CDR3 part of the read is kept: 39 bases, read in frame from the first base. V sheds 8 bases and J sheds 4 bases, leaving 14 bases between their ends. With the portions outside the CDR3 filled from the reference TRBV7-8 and TRBJ2-5 genes, the complete variable region becomes GAGVSQSPRYKVAKRGQDVALRCDPISGHVSLFWYQQALGQGPEFLTYFQNEAQLDKSGLPSDRFFAERPEGSVSTLKIQRTQQEDSAVYLCASDRVSGETQYFGPGTRLLVL.